This record concerns one T cell receptor (beta chain) sequence. Its cognate antigen is unknown. This CDR3 comprises 17 residues. V gave up 1 base and J gave up 3 bases; unmatched junction bases: 7. Looked up from germline, CDR1 is LGHNA and CDR2 is YSLEER. Germline DNA was also extracted, with blood RNA taken from unsorted whole blood. Sampling before surgery obtained 4 to 4.5 milliliters of peripheral blood. Starting material of 450 to 500 ng total RNA yielded TCR beta cDNA via a constant-region primer. Three nested multiplex PCR rounds, a slightly modified ARM-PCR method, built the TCR beta libraries. Amplification in the first two PCR rounds was performed using TRBV1-TRBV30 forward primers and a C-beta reverse primer for 10 cycles each. MiXCR, run by TCRdb on the multiplex PCR reads, gives a single entry per CDR3 protein. The table shows about 310,000 distinct CDR3 sequences, with around three fifths occurring only once.

The sample comes from a study of tumor-infiltrating lymphocytes in primary liver carcinoma. Study-wide context: Productive TCRbeta read counts per sample ran from roughly 3.5 to 7 million and were similar across tissue types. Study results and caveats: Overlap between tumor regions exceeded overlap of tumor with adjacent tissue or blood.

The sequence was obtained from a man in his forties with primary liver carcinoma and hepatitis B virus infection. The chain recombines TRBV4-3 with TRBJ1-3; 9 nucleotides match TRBD1. The sequenced sample consisted of peripheral blood. The CDR3 DNA sequence: TGCGCCAGCAGCCAAGCACTGGGACAGGGAGGTGGAAACACCATATATTTT. Translating it yields CASSQALGQGGGNTIYF.